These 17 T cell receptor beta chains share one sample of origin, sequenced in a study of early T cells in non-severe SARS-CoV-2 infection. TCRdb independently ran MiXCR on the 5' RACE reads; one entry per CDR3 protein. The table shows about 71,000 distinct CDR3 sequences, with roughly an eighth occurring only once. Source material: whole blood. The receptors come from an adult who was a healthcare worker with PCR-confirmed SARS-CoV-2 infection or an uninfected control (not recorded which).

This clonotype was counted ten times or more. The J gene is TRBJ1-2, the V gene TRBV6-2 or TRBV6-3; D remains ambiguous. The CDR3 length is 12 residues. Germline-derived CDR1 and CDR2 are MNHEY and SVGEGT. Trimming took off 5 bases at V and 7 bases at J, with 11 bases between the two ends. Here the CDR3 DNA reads TGTGCCAGCAGTCCGAGGGTCAGTGGCTACACCTTC. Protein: CASSPRVSGYTF.

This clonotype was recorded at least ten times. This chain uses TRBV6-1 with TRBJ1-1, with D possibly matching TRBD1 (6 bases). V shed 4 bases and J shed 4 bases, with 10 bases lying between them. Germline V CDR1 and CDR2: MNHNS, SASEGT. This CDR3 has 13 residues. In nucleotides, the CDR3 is TGTGCCAGCAGTGGGGGAGGGGGCACTGAAGCTTTCTTT. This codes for CASSGGGGTEAFF.

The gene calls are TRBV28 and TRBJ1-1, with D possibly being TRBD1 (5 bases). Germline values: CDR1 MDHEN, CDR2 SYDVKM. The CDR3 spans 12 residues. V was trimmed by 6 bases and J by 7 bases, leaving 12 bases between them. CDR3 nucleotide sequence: TGTGCCAGCAGCCCGGGGGTAAATGAAGCTTTCTTT. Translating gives CASSPGVNEAFF.

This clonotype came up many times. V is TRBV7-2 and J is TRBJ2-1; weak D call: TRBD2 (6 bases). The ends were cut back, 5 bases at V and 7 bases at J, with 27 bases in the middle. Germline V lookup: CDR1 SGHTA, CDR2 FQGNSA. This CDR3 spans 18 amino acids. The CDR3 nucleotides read TGTGCCAGCAGCACATCACTTAGGTCTAGCGCAAGTCGGAATGAGCAGTTCTTC. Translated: CASSTSLRSSASRNEQFF.

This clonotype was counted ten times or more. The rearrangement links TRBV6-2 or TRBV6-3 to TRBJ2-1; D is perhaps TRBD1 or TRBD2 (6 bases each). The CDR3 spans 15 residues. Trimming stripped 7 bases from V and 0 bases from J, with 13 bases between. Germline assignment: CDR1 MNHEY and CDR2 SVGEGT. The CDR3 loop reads CASTEGGISYNEQFF. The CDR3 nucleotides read TGTGCCAGCACCGAAGGGGGGATCTCCTACAATGAGCAGTTCTTC.

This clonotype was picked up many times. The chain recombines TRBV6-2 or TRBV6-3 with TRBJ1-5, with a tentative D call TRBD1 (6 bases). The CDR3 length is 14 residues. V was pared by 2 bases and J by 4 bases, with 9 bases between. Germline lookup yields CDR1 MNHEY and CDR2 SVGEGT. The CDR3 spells CASSYDRMNQPQHF. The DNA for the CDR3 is TGTGCCAGCAGTTACGACAGGATGAATCAGCCCCAGCATTTT.

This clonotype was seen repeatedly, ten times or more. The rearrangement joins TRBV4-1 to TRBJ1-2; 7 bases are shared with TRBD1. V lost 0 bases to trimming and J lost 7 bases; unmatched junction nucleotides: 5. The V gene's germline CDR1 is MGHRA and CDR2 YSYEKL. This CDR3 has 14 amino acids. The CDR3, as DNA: TGCGCCAGCAGCCAAGATGAGGGGGCTGGTGGCTACACCTTC. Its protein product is CASSQDEGAGGYTF.

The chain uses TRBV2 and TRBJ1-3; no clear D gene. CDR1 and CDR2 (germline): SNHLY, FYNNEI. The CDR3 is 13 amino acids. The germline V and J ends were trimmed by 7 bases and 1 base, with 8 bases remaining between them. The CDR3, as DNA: TGTGCCAGCACGGTTCGATCTGGAAACACCATATATTTT. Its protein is CASTVRSGNTIYF. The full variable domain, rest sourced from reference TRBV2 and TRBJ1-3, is EPEVTQTPSHQVTQMGQEVILRCVPISNHLYFYWYRQILGQKVEFLVSFYNNEISEKSEIFDDQFSVERPDGSNFTLKIRSTKLEDSAMYFCASTVRSGNTIYFGEGSWLTVV.

The CDR3 protein is CASSRAASGASYNEQFF. CDR3 in DNA: TGTGCCAGCAGCCGCGCCGCTAGCGGGGCGTCCTACAATGAGCAGTTCTTC. The chain couples TRBV3-1 to TRBJ2-1, with 9 bases identical to TRBD2. Unmatched junction bases numbered 8, after V lost 4 bases and J lost 1 base. CDR3 length: 17 residues. Germline values: CDR1 LGHDT, CDR2 YNNKEL (reference sequence).

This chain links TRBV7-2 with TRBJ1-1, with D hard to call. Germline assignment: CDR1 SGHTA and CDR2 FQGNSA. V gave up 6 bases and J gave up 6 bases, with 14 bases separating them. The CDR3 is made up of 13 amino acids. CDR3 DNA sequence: TGTGCCAGCAGACTTGCCGAATGGTCTGAAGCTTTCTTT. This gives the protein CASRLAEWSEAFF.

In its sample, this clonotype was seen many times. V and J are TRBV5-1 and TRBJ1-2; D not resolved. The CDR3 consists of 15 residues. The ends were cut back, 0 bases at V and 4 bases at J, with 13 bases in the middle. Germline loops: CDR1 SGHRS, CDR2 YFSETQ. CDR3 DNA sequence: TGCGCCAGCAGCTTGGATTGGCCTCCCCTCTATGGCTACACCTTC. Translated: CASSLDWPPLYGYTF.

CDR3 loop: CASSVGEPNTEAFF. The CDR3 bases are TGTGCCAGCAGCGTAGGTGAGCCGAACACTGAAGCTTTCTTT. The gene calls are TRBV9 and TRBJ1-1; D gene ambiguous. Trimming stripped 0 bases from V and 1 base from J, with 7 bases between. This CDR3 region has 14 residues. Germline V lookup: CDR1 SGDLS, CDR2 YYNGEE.

The CDR3 DNA reads TGCGCCAGCAGGCGGGGACAGACCGGACAGCCCCAGCATTTT. Protein product: CASRRGQTGQPQHF. The chain is built from TRBV10-2 and TRBJ1-5; 7 positions match TRBD1. The CDR3 consists of 14 residues. Germline CDR1 is WSHSY and CDR2 is SAAADI. V shed 6 bases, J shed 7 bases, and the junction held 9 bases outside the gene matches.

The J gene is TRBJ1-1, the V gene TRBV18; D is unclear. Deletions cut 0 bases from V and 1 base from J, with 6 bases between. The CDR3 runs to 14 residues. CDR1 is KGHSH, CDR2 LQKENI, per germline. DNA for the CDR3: TGTGCCAGCTCACCACCGCAGAGGAACACTGAAGCTTTCTTT. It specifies CASSPPQRNTEAFF.

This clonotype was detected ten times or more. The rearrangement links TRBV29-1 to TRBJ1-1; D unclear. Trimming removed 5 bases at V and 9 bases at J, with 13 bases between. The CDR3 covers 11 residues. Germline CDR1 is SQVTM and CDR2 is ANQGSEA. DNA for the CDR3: TGCAGCGTTTATAACCTAGGCCAAGCTTTCTTT. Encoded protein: CSVYNLGQAFF. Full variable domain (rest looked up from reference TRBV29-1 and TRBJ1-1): SAVISQKPSRDICQRGTSLTIQCQVDSQVTMMFWYRQQPGQSLTLIATANQGSEATYESGFVIDKFPISRPNLTFSTLTVSNMSPEDSSIYLCSVYNLGQAFFGQGTRLTVV.

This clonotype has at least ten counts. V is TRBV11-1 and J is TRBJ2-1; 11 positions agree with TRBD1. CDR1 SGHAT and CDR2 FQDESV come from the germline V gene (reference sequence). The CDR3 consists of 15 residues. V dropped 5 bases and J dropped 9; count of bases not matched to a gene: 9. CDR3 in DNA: TGTGCCAGCAGCCTACGGGACAGGGGGAAGGGTGAGCAGTTCTTC. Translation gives CASSLRDRGKGEQFF.

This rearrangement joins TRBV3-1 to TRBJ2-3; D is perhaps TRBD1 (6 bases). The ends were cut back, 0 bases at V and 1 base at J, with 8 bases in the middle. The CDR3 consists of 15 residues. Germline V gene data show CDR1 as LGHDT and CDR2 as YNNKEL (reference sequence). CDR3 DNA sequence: TGTGCCAGCAGCCAAGATGGGACACGCACAGATACGCAGTATTTT. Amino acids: CASSQDGTRTDTQYF.